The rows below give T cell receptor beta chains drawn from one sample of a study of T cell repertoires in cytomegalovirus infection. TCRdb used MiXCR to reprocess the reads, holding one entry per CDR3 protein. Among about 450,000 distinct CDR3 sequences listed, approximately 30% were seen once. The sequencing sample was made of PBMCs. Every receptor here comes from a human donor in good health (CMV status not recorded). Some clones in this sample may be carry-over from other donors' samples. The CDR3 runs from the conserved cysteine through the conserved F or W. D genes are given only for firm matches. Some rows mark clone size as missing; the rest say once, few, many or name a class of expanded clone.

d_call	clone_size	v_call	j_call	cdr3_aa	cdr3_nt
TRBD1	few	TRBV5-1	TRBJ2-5	CASSPRQGLPQETQYF	TGCGCCAGCAGTCCAAGACAGGGGTTGCCTCAAGAGACCCAGTACTTC
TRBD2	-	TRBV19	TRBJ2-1	CASSAGGGNSYKEKFF	TGTGCCAGTAGTGCAGGCGGGGGGAACTCCTACAAGGAGAAGTTCTTC
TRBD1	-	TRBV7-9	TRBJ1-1	CASSTYRGRGDEAFF	TGTGCCAGCAGCACCTACAGGGGGCGCGGGGATGAAGCTTTCTTT
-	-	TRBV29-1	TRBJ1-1	CSVVRRGYDTEAFF	TGCAGCGTTGTACGGCGGGGCTATGACACTGAAGCTTTCTTT
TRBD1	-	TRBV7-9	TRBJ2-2	CASSPRDRLESGELFF	TGTGCCAGCAGCCCGCGGGACAGGTTGGAATCCGGGGAGCTGTTTTTT
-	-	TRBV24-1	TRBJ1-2	CATSPPGGYGYTF	TGTGCCACCAGTCCTCCGGGGGGCTATGGCTACACCTTC
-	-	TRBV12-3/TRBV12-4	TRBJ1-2	CASSSERLFLYGYTF	TGTGCCAGCAGTTCCGAGCGGCTATTCCTCTATGGCTACACCTTC
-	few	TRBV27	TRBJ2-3	CASSKFSTDTQYF	TGTGCCAGCAGTAAGTTTAGCACAGATACGCAGTATTTT
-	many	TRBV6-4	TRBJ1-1	CASSEARGSEAFF	TGTGCCAGCAGTGAGGCCCGGGGCTCTGAAGCTTTCTTT
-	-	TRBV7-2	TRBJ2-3	CASSLAVDTQYF	TGTGCCAGCAGCTTAGCCGTGGATACGCAGTATTTT
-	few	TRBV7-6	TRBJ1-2	CASSSGDYGYTF	TGTGCCAGCAGCTCTGGGGACTATGGCTACACCTTC
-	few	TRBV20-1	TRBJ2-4	CSADGRSKNIQYF	TGCAGTGCTGACGGACGGAGCAAAAACATTCAGTACTTC
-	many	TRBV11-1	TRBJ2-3	CASSFEGPAAFSTDTQYF	TGTGCCAGCAGCTTCGAAGGTCCTGCAGCCTTTAGCACAGATACGCAGTATTTT
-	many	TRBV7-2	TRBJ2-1	CASSYTQGTGEQFF	TGTGCCAGCAGCTACACCCAGGGTACGGGTGAGCAGTTCTTC
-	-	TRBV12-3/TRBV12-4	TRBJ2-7	CASILQTREQYF	TGTGCCAGCATACTACAGACTCGGGAGCAGTACTTC
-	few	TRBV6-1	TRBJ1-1	CASGRKGGYPEAFF	TGTGCCAGCGGAAGAAAGGGGGGTTACCCTGAAGCTTTCTTT
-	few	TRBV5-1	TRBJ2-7	CASSLDRAGEQYF	TGCGCCAGCAGCTTGGATAGGGCCGGCGAGCAGTACTTC
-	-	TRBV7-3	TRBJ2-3	CASSLIGQTTDTQYF	TGTGCCAGCAGCTTAATAGGACAGACCACAGATACGCAGTATTTT
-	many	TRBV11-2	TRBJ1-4	CASSLARSAEKLFF	TGTGCCAGCAGCTTAGCCAGATCTGCTGAAAAACTGTTTTTT
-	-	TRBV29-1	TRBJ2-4	CSVVGTVAKNIQYF	TGCAGCGTTGTCGGTACCGTAGCCAAAAACATTCAGTACTTC
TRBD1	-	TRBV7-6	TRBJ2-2	CASSLATGTGLRGELFF	TGTGCCAGCAGCTTAGCCACCGGGACAGGTCTCAGGGGTGAGCTGTTTTTT
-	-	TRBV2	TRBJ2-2	CASMGYSPLAGELFF	TGTGCCAGCATGGGGTACTCTCCTCTAGCCGGGGAGCTGTTTTTC
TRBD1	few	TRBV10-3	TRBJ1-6	CAISGADRTNSPLHF	TGTGCCATCAGTGGGGCGGACAGGACTAATTCACCCCTCCACTTT
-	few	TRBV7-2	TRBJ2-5	CASSLALGETQYF	TGTGCCAGCAGCTTAGCGCTTGGAGAGACCCAGTACTTC
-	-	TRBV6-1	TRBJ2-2	CASSESYRVAGELFF	TGTGCCAGCAGTGAGAGTTACAGGGTTGCCGGGGAGCTGTTTTTT
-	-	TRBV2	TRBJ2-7	CASSVNYEQYF	TGTGCCAGCAGTGTTAACTACGAGCAGTACTTC
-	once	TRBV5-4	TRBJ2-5	CASSLDRRRETQYF	TGTGCCAGCAGCTTGGACAGGCGGAGGGAGACCCAGTACTTC
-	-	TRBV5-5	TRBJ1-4	CASSLEWVGEKLFF	TGTGCCAGCAGCTTGGAGTGGGTCGGTGAAAAACTGTTTTTT
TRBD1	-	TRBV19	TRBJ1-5	CASSATGGAFQPQHF	TGTGCCAGTAGCGCAACAGGGGGCGCATTTCAGCCCCAGCATTTT
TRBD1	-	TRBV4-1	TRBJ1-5	CASSQGGTGLRPQPF	TGCGCCAGCAGCCAAGGTGGGACAGGCCTGCGGCCCCAGCCTTTT
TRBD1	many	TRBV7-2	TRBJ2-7	CASSQVGPGGYEQYF	TGTGCCAGCAGCCAAGTAGGGCCAGGGGGCTACGAGCAGTACTTC
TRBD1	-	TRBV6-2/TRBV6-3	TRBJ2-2	CASSKQGESVELFF	TGTGCCAGCAGTAAACAGGGGGAATCGGTGGAGCTGTTTTTT
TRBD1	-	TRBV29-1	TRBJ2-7	CSVGDRKYEQYF	TGCAGCGTTGGGGACAGGAAATACGAGCAGTACTTC
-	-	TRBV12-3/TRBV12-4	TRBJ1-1	CASSRGIINTEAFF	TGTGCCAGCAGTAGGGGGATTATTAACACTGAAGCTTTCTTT
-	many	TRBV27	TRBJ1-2	CASSRGTPNLGDYGYTF	TGTGCCAGCAGTCGGGGGACTCCCAACTTAGGAGACTATGGCTACACCTTC
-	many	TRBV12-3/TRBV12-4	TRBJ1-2	CASNRATGLIPSGYTF	TGTGCCAGCAATCGCGCAACAGGCCTAATCCCATCGGGCTACACCTTC
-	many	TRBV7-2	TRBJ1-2	CASSLSITGNYGYTF	TGTGCCAGCAGCTTATCGATAACAGGGAACTATGGCTACACCTTC